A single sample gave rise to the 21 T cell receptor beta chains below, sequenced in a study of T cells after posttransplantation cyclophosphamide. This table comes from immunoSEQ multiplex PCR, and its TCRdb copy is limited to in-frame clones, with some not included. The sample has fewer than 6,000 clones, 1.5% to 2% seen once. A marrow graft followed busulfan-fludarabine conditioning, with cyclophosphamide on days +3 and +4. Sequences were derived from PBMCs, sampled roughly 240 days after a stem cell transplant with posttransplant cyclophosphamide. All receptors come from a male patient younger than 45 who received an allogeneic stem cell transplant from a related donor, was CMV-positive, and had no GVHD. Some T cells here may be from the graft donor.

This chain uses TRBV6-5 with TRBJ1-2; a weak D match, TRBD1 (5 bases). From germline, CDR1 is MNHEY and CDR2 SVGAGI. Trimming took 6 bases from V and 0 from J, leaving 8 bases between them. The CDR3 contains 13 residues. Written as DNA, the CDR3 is TGTGCCAGCAGACGGGGGGCTAACTATGGCTACACCTTC. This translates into CASRRGANYGYTF.

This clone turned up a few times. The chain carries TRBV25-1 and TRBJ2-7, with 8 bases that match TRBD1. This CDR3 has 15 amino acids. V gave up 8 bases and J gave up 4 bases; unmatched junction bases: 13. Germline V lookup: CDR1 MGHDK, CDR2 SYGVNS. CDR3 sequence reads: CASGSDRGYEYEQYF. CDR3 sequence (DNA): TGTGCCAGCGGGAGCGACAGGGGTTACGAATACGAGCAGTACTTC.

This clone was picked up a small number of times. The CDR3 protein is CASSDLTSGGFGKSYEQYF. CDR3 coding DNA: TGTGCCAGCAGTGACTTGACTAGCGGGGGGTTTGGAAAGTCCTACGAGCAGTACTTC. The chain combines TRBV6-1 with TRBJ2-7, with 13 bases that match TRBD2. In germline, CDR1 is MNHNS, CDR2 SASEGT. The CDR3 extends over 19 amino acids. Trimming removed 3 bases from V and 1 base from J; junction bases left unmatched: 12.

The CDR3 bases are TGTGCCAGCAGTTTATGGCAGGGCAATCAGGCGCAGCATTTT. Encoded protein: CASSLWQGNQAQHF. The chain joins TRBV27 to TRBJ1-5; maybe TRBD1 (5 bases). With 1 base removed from V and 13 bases from J, the gap between germline ends came to 17 bases. The germline V gene encodes CDR1 MNHEY and CDR2 SMNVEV (reference sequence). The CDR3 has 14 residues.

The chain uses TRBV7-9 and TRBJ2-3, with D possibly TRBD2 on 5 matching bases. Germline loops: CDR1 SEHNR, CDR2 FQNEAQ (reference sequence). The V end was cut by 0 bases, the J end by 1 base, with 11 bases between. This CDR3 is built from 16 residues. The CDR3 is CASSLARGSGTDTQYF. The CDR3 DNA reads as TGTGCCAGCAGCTTAGCGCGAGGGAGTGGCACAGATACGCAGTATTTT.

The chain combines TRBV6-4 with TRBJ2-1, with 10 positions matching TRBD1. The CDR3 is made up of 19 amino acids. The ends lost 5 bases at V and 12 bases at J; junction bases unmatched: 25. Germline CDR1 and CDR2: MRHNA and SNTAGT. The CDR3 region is CASSQSATGTGAALGGQFF. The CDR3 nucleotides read TGTGCCAGCAGTCAGAGCGCCACAGGGACAGGGGCGGCCCTGGGGGGGCAGTTCTTC.

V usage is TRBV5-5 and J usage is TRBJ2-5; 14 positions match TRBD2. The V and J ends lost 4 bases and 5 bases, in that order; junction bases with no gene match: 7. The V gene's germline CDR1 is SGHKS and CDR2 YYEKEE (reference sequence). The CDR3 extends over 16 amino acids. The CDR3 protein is CASSTGTSGRRETQYF. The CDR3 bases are TGTGCCAGCAGCACCGGGACTAGCGGGAGACGGGAGACCCAGTACTTC.

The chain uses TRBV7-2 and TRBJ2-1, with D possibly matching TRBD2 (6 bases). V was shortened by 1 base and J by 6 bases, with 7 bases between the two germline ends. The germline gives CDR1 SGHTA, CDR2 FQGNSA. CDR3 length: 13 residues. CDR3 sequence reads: CASSLGGANEQFF. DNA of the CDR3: TGTGCCAGCAGCTTAGGCGGGGCCAATGAGCAGTTCTTC.

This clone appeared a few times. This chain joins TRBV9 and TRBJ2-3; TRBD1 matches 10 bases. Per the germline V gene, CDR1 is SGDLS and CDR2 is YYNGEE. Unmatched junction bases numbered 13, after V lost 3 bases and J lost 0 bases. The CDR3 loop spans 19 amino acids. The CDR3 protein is CASSGGTGVHVSSTDTQYF. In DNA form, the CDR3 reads TGTGCCAGCAGCGGGGGGACAGGGGTTCATGTTTCGAGCACAGATACGCAGTATTTT.

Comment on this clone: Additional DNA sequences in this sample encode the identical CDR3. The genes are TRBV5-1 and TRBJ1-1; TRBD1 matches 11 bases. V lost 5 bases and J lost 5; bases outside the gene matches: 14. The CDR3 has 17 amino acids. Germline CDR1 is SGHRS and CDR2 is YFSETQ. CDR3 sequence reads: CASRPRTGGEVPTEAFF. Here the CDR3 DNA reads TGCGCCAGCAGACCCCGGACAGGGGGCGAGGTGCCGACTGAAGCTTTCTTT.

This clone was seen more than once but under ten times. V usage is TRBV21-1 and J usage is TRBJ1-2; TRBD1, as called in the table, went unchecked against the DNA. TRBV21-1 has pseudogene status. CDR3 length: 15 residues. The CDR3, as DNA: TGTGCCAGCAGCAGAGGACAGGTCACGAACTATGGCTACACCTTC. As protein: CASSRGQVTNYGYTF.

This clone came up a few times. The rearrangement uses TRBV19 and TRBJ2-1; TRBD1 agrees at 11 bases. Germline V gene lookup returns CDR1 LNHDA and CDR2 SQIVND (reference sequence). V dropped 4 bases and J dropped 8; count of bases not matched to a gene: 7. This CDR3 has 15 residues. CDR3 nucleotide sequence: TGTGCCAGTAGTACCGCTAGGACAGGGGGCGATGAGCAGTTCTTC. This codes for CASSTARTGGDEQFF.

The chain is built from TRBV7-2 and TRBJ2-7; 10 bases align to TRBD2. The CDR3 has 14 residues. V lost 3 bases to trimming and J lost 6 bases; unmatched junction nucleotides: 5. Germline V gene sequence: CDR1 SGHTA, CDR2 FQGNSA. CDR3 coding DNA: TGTGCCAGCAGCTTGATAGCGGGGGGTAGCGAGCAGTACTTC. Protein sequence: CASSLIAGGSEQYF. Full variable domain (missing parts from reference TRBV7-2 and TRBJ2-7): GAGVSQSPSNKVTEKGKDVELRCDPISGHTALYWYRQSLGQGLEFLIYFQGNSAPDKSGLPSDRFSAERTGGSVSTLTIQRTQQEDSAVYLCASSLIAGGSEQYFGPGTRLTVT.

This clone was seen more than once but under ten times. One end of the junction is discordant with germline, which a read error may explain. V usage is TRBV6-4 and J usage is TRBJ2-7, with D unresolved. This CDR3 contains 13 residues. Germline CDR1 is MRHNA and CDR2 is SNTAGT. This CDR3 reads CACRQRRTYEQYF. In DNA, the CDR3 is TGTGCCTGCAGGCAGCGCCGAACCTACGAGCAGTACTTC.

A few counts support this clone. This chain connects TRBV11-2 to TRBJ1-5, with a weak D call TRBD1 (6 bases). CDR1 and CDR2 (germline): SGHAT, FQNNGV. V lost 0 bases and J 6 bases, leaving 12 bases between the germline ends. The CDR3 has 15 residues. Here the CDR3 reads CASSLDLGASQPQHF. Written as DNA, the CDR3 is TGTGCCAGCAGCTTAGATTTGGGGGCGAGTCAGCCCCAGCATTTT. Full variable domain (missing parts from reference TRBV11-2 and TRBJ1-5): EAGVAQSPRYKIIEKRQSVAFWCNPISGHATLYWYQQILGQGPKLLIQFQNNGVVDDSQLPKDRFSAERLKGVDSTLKIQPAKLEDSAVYLCASSLDLGASQPQHFGDGTRLSIL.

The CDR3 loop is CASTLGGVEQYF. CDR3 DNA sequence: TGTGCCAGCACTCTAGGGGGGGTCGAGCAGTACTTC. This chain links TRBV6-1 with TRBJ2-7; D possibly corresponds to TRBD2 (7 bases). V was trimmed by 7 bases and J by 6 bases, leaving 13 bases between them. CDR1 is MNHNS, CDR2 SASEGT, per germline. This CDR3 region has 12 residues.

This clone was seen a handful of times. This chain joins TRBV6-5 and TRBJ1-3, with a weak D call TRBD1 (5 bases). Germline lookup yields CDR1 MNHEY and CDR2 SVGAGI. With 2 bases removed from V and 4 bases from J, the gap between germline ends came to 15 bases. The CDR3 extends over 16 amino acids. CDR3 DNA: TGTGCCAGCAGTTACACAAATCAGGGTTCGGGAAACACCATATATTTT. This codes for CASSYTNQGSGNTIYF.

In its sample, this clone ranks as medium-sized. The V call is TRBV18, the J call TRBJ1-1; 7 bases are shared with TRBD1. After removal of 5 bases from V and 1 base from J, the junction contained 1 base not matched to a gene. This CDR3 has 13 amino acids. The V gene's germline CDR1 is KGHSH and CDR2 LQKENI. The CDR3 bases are TGTGCCAGCTCAACAGGGGAGAACACTGAAGCTTTCTTT. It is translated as CASSTGENTEAFF.

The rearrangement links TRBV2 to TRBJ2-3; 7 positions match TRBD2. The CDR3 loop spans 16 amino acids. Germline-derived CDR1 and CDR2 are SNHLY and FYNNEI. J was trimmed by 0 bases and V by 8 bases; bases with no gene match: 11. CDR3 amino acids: CASLSSGGPSTDTQYF. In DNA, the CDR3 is TGTGCCAGCCTTTCGTCGGGGGGACCCAGCACAGATACGCAGTATTTT.

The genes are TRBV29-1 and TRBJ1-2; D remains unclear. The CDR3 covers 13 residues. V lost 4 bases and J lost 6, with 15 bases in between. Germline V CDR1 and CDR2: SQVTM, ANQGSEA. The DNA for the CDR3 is TGCAGCGTTGTCGGTGGAGCCCGGCATGGCTACACCTTC. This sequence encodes CSVVGGARHGYTF.

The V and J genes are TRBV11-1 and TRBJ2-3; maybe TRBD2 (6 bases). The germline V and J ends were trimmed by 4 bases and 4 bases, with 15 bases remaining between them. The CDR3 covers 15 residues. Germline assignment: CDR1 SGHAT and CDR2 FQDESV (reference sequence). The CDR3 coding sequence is TGTGCCAGCAGCTCACCGGGGGAAGGGGCAGATACGCAGTATTTT. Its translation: CASSSPGEGADTQYF.